The next 29 T cell receptor beta chains were all read from a single sample in a study of blood T cell repertoires in COVID-19. Repertoires were generated with immunoSEQ multiplex PCR, while TCRdb's copy carries only in-frame clones and drops some. This sample yields 230,000 or so clones, of which about 91% are seen a single time; around 15% belongs to the top ten. Sequencing was done on a sample of PBMCs or T cells enriched from blood (not recorded which). The receptors come from a woman aged 45-65 years with acute COVID-19.

This clone was counted between two and nine times. This rearrangement joins TRBV28 to TRBJ1-1; no firm D call. This CDR3 has 15 residues. V lost 5 bases, J lost 0 bases, and 13 bases lay in between. The germline gives CDR1 MDHEN, CDR2 SYDVKM. The CDR3 sequence is CASSHGYSLNTEAFF. The CDR3 DNA reads as TGTGCCAGCAGTCACGGATACAGCCTGAACACTGAAGCTTTCTTT. Together with reference TRBV28 and TRBJ1-1, the CDR3 gives the full variable domain: DVKVTQSSRYLVKRTGEKVFLECVQDMDHENMFWYRQDPGLGLRLIYFSYDVKMKEKGDIPEGYSVSREKKERFSLILESASTNQTSMYLCASSHGYSLNTEAFFGQGTRLTVV.

The chain recombines TRBV11-2 with TRBJ2-5; D unresolved. Germline V gives CDR1 SGHAT, CDR2 FQNNGV. V lost 5 bases, J lost 2 bases, and 12 bases lay in between. The CDR3 spans 14 residues. In DNA form, the CDR3 reads TGTGCCAGCAGCCAGAGGCCGCAACAAGAGACCCAGTACTTC. This gives the protein CASSQRPQQETQYF.

CDR3 region: CASGGKRNYGYTF. The CDR3 nucleotides read TGTGCCAGCGGGGGGAAAAGAAACTATGGCTACACCTTC. The chain is built from TRBV12-3 or TRBV12-4 and TRBJ1-2, with TRBD1 as a possible D gene (5 bases). The ends were cut back, 8 bases at V and 2 bases at J, with 12 bases in the middle. The CDR3 totals 13 residues.

The V and J genes are TRBV7-3 and TRBJ2-1, with 8 bases matching TRBD2. This CDR3 has 15 amino acids. Unmatched junction bases numbered 7, after V lost 5 bases and J lost 4 bases. Germline loops: CDR1 SGHTA, CDR2 FQGTGA. The CDR3 DNA follows: TGTGCCAGCAGCCCCTCTAGCGGGCCTTACAATGAGCAGTTCTTC. Translation gives CASSPSSGPYNEQFF.

This rearrangement joins TRBV7-3 to TRBJ2-5; D may be TRBD1 (5 bases). This CDR3 contains 14 residues. Germline V gene sequence: CDR1 SGHTA, CDR2 FQGTGA. Trimming took off 2 bases at V and 5 bases at J, with 12 bases between the two ends. The DNA of the CDR3 is TGTGCCAGCAGCTTACTAGACAGTGGGGAGACCCAGTACTTC. Its translation is CASSLLDSGETQYF.

The rearrangement joins TRBV6-2 or TRBV6-3 to TRBJ1-1; no firm D call. The germline V gene encodes CDR1 MNHEY and CDR2 SVGEGT. The CDR3 has 13 residues. V lost 5 bases and J 10 bases, leaving 17 bases between the germline ends. The CDR3 region is CASSHQSNLVAFF. In nucleotides, the CDR3 is TGTGCCAGCAGTCATCAATCGAATCTAGTAGCTTTCTTT.

The genes are TRBV19 and TRBJ1-5; 7 nucleotides align to TRBD1. Germline lookup yields CDR1 LNHDA and CDR2 SQIVND (reference sequence). V lost 2 bases and J lost 1; bases outside the gene matches: 2. The CDR3 contains 15 residues. Written as DNA, the CDR3 is TGTGCCAGTAGTATATACAGGGGCAGCAATCAGCCCCAGCATTTT. This sequence encodes CASSIYRGSNQPQHF.

CDR3 in DNA: TGTGCCAGCTCACCGAACCGGGACAGTGAGGCTTTCTTT. This codes for CASSPNRDSEAFF. The chain carries TRBV18 and TRBJ1-1; 7 bases match TRBD1. CDR1 is KGHSH, CDR2 LQKENI, per germline. The CDR3 length is 13 residues. With V trimmed by 3 bases and J by 11 bases, 9 bases remained unmatched.

This clone turned up a few times. The rearrangement joins TRBV6-4 to TRBJ2-1, with D possibly being TRBD2 (6 bases). The V gene lost 4 bases and the J gene lost 7 bases, with 17 bases spanning the gap. Germline values: CDR1 MRHNA, CDR2 SNTAGT. The CDR3 is 15 residues long. The CDR3: CASSGGLTGLNEQFF. The CDR3 nucleotides are TGTGCCAGCAGTGGGGGACTGACGGGGTTGAATGAGCAGTTCTTC.

This chain uses TRBV7-2 with TRBJ2-1; 8 nucleotides align to TRBD1. The CDR3 is 14 residues long. J was trimmed by 10 bases and V by 3 bases; bases with no gene match: 8. Germline CDR1 SGHTA, CDR2 FQGNSA. CDR3 loop: CASSFTGQGSEQFF. Here the CDR3 DNA reads TGTGCCAGCAGCTTTACAGGACAGGGAAGCGAGCAGTTCTTC. The full variable domain, rest sourced from reference TRBV7-2 and TRBJ2-1, is GAGVSQSPSNKVTEKGKDVELRCDPISGHTALYWYRQSLGQGLEFLIYFQGNSAPDKSGLPSDRFSAERTGGSVSTLTIQRTQQEDSAVYLCASSFTGQGSEQFFGPGTRLTVL.

The V call is TRBV6-2 or TRBV6-3, the J call TRBJ2-5, with 8 bases fitting TRBD1. The CDR3 sequence is 12 residues long. CDR1 is MNHEY, CDR2 SVGEGT, per germline. Unmatched junction bases numbered 0, after V lost 5 bases and J lost 4 bases. The CDR3 region is CASSGQGETQYF. The CDR3 DNA sequence: TGTGCCAGCAGTGGACAGGGAGAGACCCAGTACTTC.

This clone was seen more than once but under ten times. The chain uses TRBV10-1 and TRBJ2-1, with no clear D. V was clipped by 0 bases and J by 4 bases, with 13 bases between them. The length of the CDR3 is 16 residues. Germline loops: CDR1 WNHNN, CDR2 SYGVQD (reference sequence). CDR3 DNA: TGCGCCAGCAGTGAGTCGAAACCGGGTGGATACAATGAGCAGTTCTTC. Amino acids: CASSESKPGGYNEQFF.

The chain links TRBV15 to TRBJ2-1; 8 positions agree with TRBD2. The CDR3 has 17 residues. The trim removed 2 bases at V and 6 bases at J, leaving 12 bases unmatched. Germline V gives CDR1 LNHNV, CDR2 YYDKDF (reference sequence). The CDR3 DNA sequence: TGTGCCACCAGCAGAAACCGGGGACTAGTCGGTTCCAATGAGCAGTTCTTC. It codes for CATSRNRGLVGSNEQFF.

The chain has TRBV28 and TRBJ1-2, with 7 bases identical to TRBD1. The CDR3 runs 15 residues. Germline CDR1 MDHEN, CDR2 SYDVKM. With V trimmed by 6 bases and J by 4 bases, 11 bases remained unmatched. The CDR3 is CASSKPGQSFYGYTF. The CDR3 DNA is TGTGCCAGCAGCAAACCGGGACAGTCCTTCTATGGCTACACCTTC.

The rearrangement links TRBV15 to TRBJ2-5; TRBD1 matches at 8 bases. CDR3 length: 14 residues. J was trimmed by 4 bases and V by 4 bases; bases with no gene match: 5. Germline loops: CDR1 LNHNV, CDR2 YYDKDF (reference sequence). The CDR3 loop is CATSTRGRGETQYF. CDR3 sequence (DNA): TGTGCCACCAGCACCAGGGGGCGAGGAGAGACCCAGTACTTC.

The gene calls are TRBV2 and TRBJ1-6; D not certain. Deletions cut 6 bases from V and 8 bases from J, with 8 bases between. The CDR3 spans 12 residues. The germline CDR1 and CDR2 sequences are SNHLY and FYNNEI. This CDR3 is CASRIDYSPLHF. For the CDR3, the DNA is TGTGCCAGCAGGATAGACTATTCACCCCTCCACTTT. The full variable domain, completed using reference TRBV2 and TRBJ1-6, is EPEVTQTPSHQVTQMGQEVILRCVPISNHLYFYWYRQILGQKVEFLVSFYNNEISEKSEIFDDQFSVERPDGSNFTLKIRSTKLEDSAMYFCASRIDYSPLHFGNGTRLTVT.

The CDR3 region is CASSLLGTGKDEQFF. CDR3 nucleotide sequence: TGTGCCAGCAGTTTGTTAGGGACAGGGAAGGATGAGCAGTTCTTC. This chain connects TRBV27 to TRBJ2-1, with 9 bases matching TRBD1. Unmatched junction bases numbered 8, after V lost 3 bases and J lost 8 bases. Germline values: CDR1 MNHEY, CDR2 SMNVEV (reference sequence). The CDR3 is 15 residues long.

J is TRBJ2-2 and V is TRBV11-1; D remains ambiguous. Trimming left V 4 bases short and J 1 base short, with 7 bases between. CDR1 is SGHAT, CDR2 FQDESV, per germline (reference sequence). The length of the CDR3 is 14 residues. The DNA of the CDR3 is TGTGCCAGCAGCTCTCAGCGGAACACCGGGGAGCTGTTTTTT. This gives the protein CASSSQRNTGELFF.

The chain couples TRBV25-1 to TRBJ1-1; D ambiguous. The length of the CDR3 is 13 residues. V was clipped by 7 bases and J by 4 bases, with 13 bases between them. CDR1 is MGHDK, CDR2 SYGVNS, per germline. The DNA for the CDR3 is TGTGCCAGCACAAGGAGAGGAGGCACTGAAGCTTTCTTT. Its translation: CASTRRGGTEAFF.

The chain couples TRBV5-1 to TRBJ2-2; 11 bases line up with TRBD2. This CDR3 is 17 amino acids long. Germline V gives CDR1 SGHRS, CDR2 YFSETQ. The J segment lost 5 bases and the V segment lost 4 bases, leaving 10 bases of the junction unmatched. CDR3 loop: CASSPLAGGPRTGELFF. The DNA for the CDR3 is TGCGCCAGCAGCCCATTAGCGGGAGGGCCCCGTACCGGGGAGCTGTTTTTT.

The V gene is TRBV6-5, the J gene TRBJ2-3; weak D call: TRBD2 (7 bases). The germline CDR1 and CDR2 sequences are MNHEY and SVGAGI. This CDR3 contains 16 residues. V shed 0 bases and J shed 3 bases, with 13 bases lying between them. The CDR3 is CASSYSGAGATDTQYF. For the CDR3, the DNA is TGTGCCAGCAGTTACTCGGGGGCGGGAGCGACAGATACGCAGTATTTT.

The CDR3 sequence is CASSRGGASNEKLFF. CDR3 bases: TGTGCCAGCAGTCGCGGGGGCGCAAGTAATGAAAAACTGTTTTTT. This sequence joins TRBV28 and TRBJ1-4; tentative D call: TRBD1 (6 bases). Germline CDR1 and CDR2: MDHEN and SYDVKM. The CDR3 is made up of 15 amino acids. V gave up 5 bases and J gave up 4 bases, with 14 bases separating them.

The CDR3 loop is CASSLRGGPILASGNTIYF. The DNA of the CDR3 is TGCGCCAGCAGCTTGCGCGGGGGGCCGATTCTAGCCTCTGGAAACACCATATATTTT. The rearrangement uses TRBV5-1 and TRBJ1-3; maybe TRBD1 (6 bases). V was shortened by 1 base and J by 0 bases, with 20 bases between the two germline ends. CDR1 is SGHRS, CDR2 YFSETQ, per germline. This CDR3 comprises 19 residues. The full variable domain, rest sourced from reference TRBV5-1 and TRBJ1-3, is KAGVTQTPRYLIKTRGQQVTLSCSPISGHRSVSWYQQTPGQGLQFLFEYFSETQRNKGNFPGRFSGRQFSNSRSEMNVSTLELGDSALYLCASSLRGGPILASGNTIYFGEGSWLTVV.

The chain links TRBV2 to TRBJ2-5; 7 bases map to TRBD1. Looked up from germline, CDR1 is SNHLY and CDR2 is FYNNEI. V shed 3 bases and J 3 bases; nucleotides not matched to a gene: 4. The CDR3 has 14 amino acids. The CDR3 coding sequence is TGTGCCAGCAGTGACGGGACAGCTAAAGAGACCCAGTACTTC. Its protein product is CASSDGTAKETQYF.

The V gene is TRBV5-6, the J gene TRBJ2-1, with a weak D call TRBD1 (6 bases). Germline V lookup: CDR1 SGHDT, CDR2 YYEEEE. Trimming left V 2 bases short and J 10 bases short, with 16 bases between. The CDR3 is made up of 14 amino acids. The CDR3 here is CASSLRDNSGEQFF. The CDR3 coding sequence is TGTGCCAGCAGCTTACGGGACAACTCCGGAGAGCAGTTCTTC. The full variable domain, completed using reference TRBV5-6 and TRBJ2-1, is DAGVTQSPTHLIKTRGQQVTLRCSPKSGHDTVSWYQQALGQGPQFIFQYYEEEERQRGNFPDRFSGHQFPNYSSELNVNALLLGDSALYLCASSLRDNSGEQFFGPGTRLTVL.

J is TRBJ2-5 and V is TRBV11-2, with a tentative D call TRBD2 (5 bases). Germline CDR1 and CDR2: SGHAT and FQNNGV. This CDR3 is built from 12 residues. V shed 3 bases and J shed 3 bases, with 5 bases lying between them. The CDR3 nucleotides read TGTGCCAGCAGCTTGACTAAAGAGACCCAGTACTTC. This gives the protein CASSLTKETQYF.

This chain links TRBV12-3 or TRBV12-4 with TRBJ1-2; perhaps TRBD1 as D (5 bases). CDR3 size: 13 residues. V was cut by 6 bases and J by 3 bases, with 11 bases left in between. This chain's CDR3 is CASRSGTDYGYTF. For the CDR3, the DNA is TGTGCCAGCAGGAGCGGGACCGACTATGGCTACACCTTC.

The V gene is TRBV2, the J gene TRBJ2-6, with 7 bases that match TRBD2. V was pared by 5 bases and J by 2 bases, with 3 bases of the junction left unmatched. The CDR3 runs 15 residues. Looked up from germline, CDR1 is SNHLY and CDR2 is FYNNEI. The CDR3 here is CASSPAGAGANVLTF. For the CDR3, the DNA is TGTGCCAGCAGTCCGGCGGGGGCTGGGGCCAACGTCCTGACTTTC. The whole variable domain, filled in from reference TRBV2 and TRBJ2-6, reads EPEVTQTPSHQVTQMGQEVILRCVPISNHLYFYWYRQILGQKVEFLVSFYNNEISEKSEIFDDQFSVERPDGSNFTLKIRSTKLEDSAMYFCASSPAGAGANVLTFGAGSRLTVL.

The J gene is TRBJ1-5, the V gene TRBV2, with a tentative D call TRBD1 (5 bases). The CDR3 loop spans 14 amino acids. Germline lookup yields CDR1 SNHLY and CDR2 FYNNEI. Trimming cost V 2 bases and J 4 bases, with 9 bases left between them. The CDR3 region is CASSEHGGNQPQHF. The CDR3 coding sequence is TGTGCCAGCAGTGAACATGGGGGGAATCAGCCCCAGCATTTT.